This entry describes one TCR beta chain. Its antigen is unidentified. The PCR ran on 60 Vbeta and 13 Jbeta primers. Sequenced by immunoSEQ multiplex PCR; TCRdb stores in-frame clones only, minus some. The sample lists 150,000 to 200,000 clones, approximately 70% seen once, with approximately 7.1% in the top ten. The data belong to a study of cytomegalovirus exposure and HLA in healthy donors. Study details: An early data release held some 85 million unique TCRs from HLA-typed donors.

Overall study findings and caveats: Several of the most significant clusters appeared, in a later analysis, to be linked to common viral pathogens. When analyzed later, a missense DCLRE1C variant was found to be linked to TCR beta V- and J-gene trimming.

V lost 4 bases, J lost 7 bases, and 24 bases stayed unmatched. Germline V gene lookup returns CDR1 SGHVS and CDR2 FQNEAQ. The CDR3 sequence is 20 residues long. The source of this sequence is a man in his forties in good health and CMV-seropositive. This chain links TRBV7-8 with TRBJ2-5, with TRBD1 matching over 10 bases. Sequences were obtained from PBMCs. CDR3 sequence reads: CASSSPPLTGGRARNATQYF. CDR3 bases: TGTGCCAGCAGCTCACCCCCGTTGACAGGGGGCAGAGCGAGGAACGCGACCCAGTACTTC.